These T cell receptor beta chains were read from a single sample in a study of shared clonotypes between healthy human individuals. Clones were read by immunoSEQ multiplex PCR, and TCRdb kept only the in-frame ones, dropping some. Among about 1.1 million clones, about 72% were seen once, and the ten largest hold roughly 0.83%. The sample consisted of memory CD4+ T cells from PBMCs. The receptor set was obtained from a man younger than 30 in good health. Some clones in this sample may be carry-over from other donors' samples. The CDR3 runs from the conserved cysteine through the conserved F or W. Each record gives: D gene, J gene, V gene, clone size, CDR3 DNA, CDR3 protein. The D gene is left open where the match is weak. Some rows mark clone size as missing; the rest say once, few, many or name a class of expanded clone.

d_call: TRBD2
j_call: TRBJ2-5
v_call: TRBV6-1
clone_size: -
cdr3_nt: TGTGCCAGCAGTGAAACCGCTAGCGGGAGTAAAGAGACCCAGTACTTC
cdr3_aa: CASSETASGSKETQYF

d_call: -
j_call: TRBJ1-3
v_call: TRBV5-1
clone_size: -
cdr3_nt: TGCGCCAGCAGCTTGGTTGCAGGGCCTGGAAACACCATATATTTT
cdr3_aa: CASSLVAGPGNTIYF

d_call: -
j_call: TRBJ2-2
v_call: TRBV5-1
clone_size: -
cdr3_nt: TGCGCCAGCAGCGTGGGCTCGGAGGAGCTGTTTTTT
cdr3_aa: CASSVGSEELFF

d_call: -
j_call: TRBJ2-2
v_call: TRBV5-1
clone_size: -
cdr3_nt: TGCGCCAGCAGCTTCTATACGGGAGCTACAAACACCGGGGAGCTGTTTTTT
cdr3_aa: CASSFYTGATNTGELFF

d_call: -
j_call: TRBJ1-2
v_call: TRBV14
clone_size: few
cdr3_nt: TGTGCCAGCAGCCAAGGTTGGGGCTATGGCTACACCTTC
cdr3_aa: CASSQGWGYGYTF

d_call: TRBD2
j_call: TRBJ2-5
v_call: TRBV7-3
clone_size: -
cdr3_nt: TGTGCCAGCAGCTTAAAGGACGGGGGGGAGACCCAGTACTTC
cdr3_aa: CASSLKDGGETQYF

d_call: -
j_call: TRBJ2-5
v_call: TRBV5-1
clone_size: -
cdr3_nt: TGCGCCAGCAGCCATAACCCGACAGGCAAGGAGACCCAGTACTTC
cdr3_aa: CASSHNPTGKETQYF

d_call: -
j_call: TRBJ1-4
v_call: TRBV27
clone_size: -
cdr3_nt: TGTGCCAGCAGTTCCTGGGGGTCCCTTAATGAAAAACTGTTTTTT
cdr3_aa: CASSSWGSLNEKLFF

d_call: -
j_call: TRBJ2-3
v_call: TRBV5-1
clone_size: -
cdr3_nt: TGCGCCAGCAGCTTAGGGGCGGGTACAGATACGCAGTATTTT
cdr3_aa: CASSLGAGTDTQYF

d_call: -
j_call: TRBJ1-1
v_call: TRBV5-4
clone_size: -
cdr3_nt: TGTGCCAGCAGCCTCCCAGGGACGTTGAACACTGAAGCTTTCTTT
cdr3_aa: CASSLPGTLNTEAFF

d_call: -
j_call: TRBJ2-7
v_call: TRBV2
clone_size: -
cdr3_nt: TGTGCCAGCAGGCAATGGATGGGAGAGCAGTACTTC
cdr3_aa: CASRQWMGEQYF